These T cell receptor beta chains were read from a single sample in a study of blood T cell repertoires in COVID-19. Measured with immunoSEQ multiplex PCR; TCRdb has only the in-frame clones, and not every one. The sample consists of roughly 340,000 clones, 85% to 90% of them appearing once. The sample comprised peripheral blood. Receptors were obtained from a woman aged 45-65 years with COVID-19, enrolled during active disease. The conserved cysteine and the conserved F or W are not part of the CDR3 here. The order of the fields is V gene, J gene, CDR3 protein.

v_gene: TRBV7-6
j_gene: TRBJ2-1
CDR3aa: ASSFSQKRTLIREQF

v_gene: TRBV29-1
j_gene: TRBJ1-1
CDR3aa: SVTRDSLLNTEAF

v_gene: TRBV18
j_gene: TRBJ2-7
CDR3aa: ASSPTLSPPGYEQY

v_gene: TRBV19
j_gene: TRBJ1-2
CDR3aa: ASSKVHRDYGYT

v_gene: TRBV27
j_gene: TRBJ1-5
CDR3aa: ASSNQGNNQPQH

v_gene: TRBV19
j_gene: TRBJ2-1
CDR3aa: ASSTRQGKMAGEQF

v_gene: TRBV19
j_gene: TRBJ1-5
CDR3aa: ASSAGPLGNQPQH

v_gene: TRBV27
j_gene: TRBJ1-5
CDR3aa: ASSENGRQNQPQH

v_gene: TRBV9
j_gene: TRBJ2-5
CDR3aa: ASSTRTGIETQY

v_gene: TRBV19
j_gene: TRBJ2-7
CDR3aa: APPRDGTYEQY

v_gene: TRBV29-1
j_gene: TRBJ2-1
CDR3aa: SVDLAGGNEQF

v_gene: TRBV4-2
j_gene: TRBJ1-1
CDR3aa: ASSQEDSGFRGATEAF

v_gene: TRBV7-2
j_gene: TRBJ2-3
CDR3aa: ASSFALNTDTQY

v_gene: TRBV11-2
j_gene: TRBJ1-3
CDR3aa: ASSLDSGNTIY

v_gene: TRBV7-2
j_gene: TRBJ2-1
CDR3aa: ASSFVQLAGEQF

v_gene: TRBV27
j_gene: TRBJ1-2
CDR3aa: ASSPNSGSRYGYT

v_gene: TRBV7-2
j_gene: TRBJ2-7
CDR3aa: ASSLGVAAGEQY

v_gene: TRBV30
j_gene: TRBJ2-7
CDR3aa: AWSRQGIYEQY

v_gene: TRBV19
j_gene: TRBJ2-4
CDR3aa: ASSRGQGAPKNIQY

v_gene: TRBV19
j_gene: TRBJ2-3
CDR3aa: ASSHRGSTDTQY

v_gene: TRBV5-8
j_gene: TRBJ2-1
CDR3aa: ASSRDSILEQF

v_gene: TRBV5-5
j_gene: TRBJ1-1
CDR3aa: ASSPSTGQNTEAF

v_gene: TRBV18
j_gene: TRBJ2-1
CDR3aa: ASSIGRGNEQF

v_gene: TRBV7-9
j_gene: TRBJ1-5
CDR3aa: ASNIAEGDGISNQPQH

v_gene: TRBV19
j_gene: TRBJ2-1
CDR3aa: ASRSGGLYNEQF

v_gene: TRBV27
j_gene: TRBJ2-1
CDR3aa: ASSPWTSREQF

v_gene: TRBV6-5
j_gene: TRBJ2-1
CDR3aa: ASSRQGNRNEQF

v_gene: TRBV21-1
j_gene: TRBJ2-4
CDR3aa: ASSKGDSGKKNIQY

v_gene: TRBV24-1
j_gene: TRBJ2-1
CDR3aa: ATSDGDRVEGRAEQF

v_gene: TRBV7-9
j_gene: TRBJ1-5
CDR3aa: ASSLGDYSNQPQH

v_gene: TRBV5-5
j_gene: TRBJ1-2
CDR3aa: ASRPGGANYGYT

v_gene: TRBV15
j_gene: TRBJ1-1
CDR3aa: ATSSRGYYTEAF

v_gene: TRBV6-1
j_gene: TRBJ2-7
CDR3aa: ASSEGQDNSYEQY

v_gene: TRBV6-2/TRBV6-3
j_gene: TRBJ1-1
CDR3aa: ASSSNLRAANTEAF

v_gene: TRBV18
j_gene: TRBJ2-1
CDR3aa: ASSRTGNSYNEQF

v_gene: TRBV9
j_gene: TRBJ2-7
CDR3aa: ASSATTSGNEQY

v_gene: TRBV19
j_gene: TRBJ2-1
CDR3aa: ASSIDHPASGSYNEQF

v_gene: TRBV11-2
j_gene: TRBJ2-3
CDR3aa: ASRRPSTDTQY

v_gene: TRBV9
j_gene: TRBJ1-1
CDR3aa: ASSPHQGLVTEAF

v_gene: TRBV3-1/TRBV3-2
j_gene: TRBJ2-1
CDR3aa: ASSQNPLAMF

v_gene: TRBV11-2
j_gene: TRBJ1-1
CDR3aa: ASSSRGRGQTEAF

v_gene: TRBV7-2
j_gene: TRBJ2-7
CDR3aa: ASSFGGGYEQY

v_gene: TRBV25-1
j_gene: TRBJ2-1
CDR3aa: ASSDPSGAYNEQF

v_gene: TRBV7-2
j_gene: TRBJ2-7
CDR3aa: ASSFATSGRIGALYEQY

v_gene: TRBV19
j_gene: TRBJ1-6
CDR3aa: ASSWGDFFYNSPLH